This T cell receptor (beta chain) was retrieved from a study of blood T cell repertoires in COVID-19. Across the whole study: The United States, Italy and Spain supplied acute and convalescent COVID-19 samples.

Original data processing: Reference gene primers were amplified, and this amplification served to estimate nucleated cell counts. The method was immunoSEQ multiplex PCR; TCRdb's version includes in-frame clones alone and lacks a portion of them. V and J calls and clone size are those listed in that table; D and trimming were worked out from the DNA. Here the sample spans over 200,000 clones, just under 85% being singletons. Donors were grouped by their self-reported clinical history. The material sequenced was PBMCs or T cells enriched from blood (not recorded which). The clonotype comes from a man aged 35 to 55 who had recovered from COVID-19.

The CDR3: CASRLPPGSYNTQYF. The CDR3 DNA sequence: TGTGCCAGCAGACTACCGCCGGGAAGTTATAATACGCAGTATTTT. The chain has TRBV11-2 and TRBJ2-3; maybe TRBD2 (5 bases). In germline, CDR1 is SGHAT, CDR2 FQNNGV. The V gene lost 6 bases and the J gene lost 7 bases, with 20 bases spanning the gap. The CDR3 is 15 amino acids.